This T cell receptor beta chain was captured by sequencing in a study of T cells in Graves' hyperthyroidism and ophthalmopathy. Turning to the study itself: Peripheral blood was taken when the disease was first diagnosed, before any treatment began.

Looked up from germline, CDR1 is LNHDA and CDR2 is SQIVND (reference sequence). The ends were cut back, 5 bases at V and 5 bases at J, with 10 bases in the middle. The length of the CDR3 is 12 residues. General study results and limits: The majority of expanded thyroid clonotypes above 0.001 also appeared in blood.

In the case of this clonotype: Its antigen is currently unknown.

TCR beta CDR3 region amplification was performed from RNA transcripts. First-round RT-PCR with HTBI primers amplified the TCR CDR3 region. TCRdb processed the multiplex PCR reads anew with MiXCR; each CDR3 protein has one entry. The table records hundreds of thousands of distinct CDR3 sequences, about 14% of them present only once. The sample comprised blood. This receptor was obtained from a woman aged 40 to 50 with Graves' ophthalmopathy. The chain is built from TRBV19 and TRBJ2-7; a possible D gene is TRBD2 (5 bases). CDR3 residues: CASSDYNNEQYF. The CDR3 DNA reads TGTGCCAGTAGTGACTACAACAACGAGCAGTACTTC. Combining the CDR3 with reference TRBV19 and TRBJ2-7 gives the whole variable domain DGGITQSPKYLFRKEGQNVTLSCEQNLNHDAMYWYRQDPGQGLRLIYYSQIVNDFQKGDIAEGYSVSREKKESFPLTVTSAQKNPTAFYLCASSDYNNEQYFGPGTRLTVT.